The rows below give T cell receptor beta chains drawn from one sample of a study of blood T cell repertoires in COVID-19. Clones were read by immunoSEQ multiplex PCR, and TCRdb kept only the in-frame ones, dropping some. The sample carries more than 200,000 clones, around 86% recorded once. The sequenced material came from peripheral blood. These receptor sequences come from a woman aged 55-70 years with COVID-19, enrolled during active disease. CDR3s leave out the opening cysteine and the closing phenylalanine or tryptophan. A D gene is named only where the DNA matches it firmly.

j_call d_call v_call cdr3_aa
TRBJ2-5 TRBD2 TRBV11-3 ASSLGLAGEQETQY
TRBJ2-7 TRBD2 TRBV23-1 ASSQGTSGDTYEQY
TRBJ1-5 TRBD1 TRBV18 ASSEQGANNQPQH
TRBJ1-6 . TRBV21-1 ASSRAGGNSPLH
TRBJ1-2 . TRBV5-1 ASSLGGPSDGYT
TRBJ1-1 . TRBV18 ASSPSQGSEAF
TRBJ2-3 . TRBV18 ASSPTSRRDTQY
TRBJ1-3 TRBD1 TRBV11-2 ASSPSGTGTGGNTIY
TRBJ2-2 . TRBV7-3 ASSRSGLGNTGELF
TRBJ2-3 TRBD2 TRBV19 ASRVSGSTDTQY
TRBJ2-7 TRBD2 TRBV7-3 ASSLGTSSYEQY
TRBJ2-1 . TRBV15 ATSAKDGGEQF
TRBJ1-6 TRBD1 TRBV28 ASSPSSTGDSPLH
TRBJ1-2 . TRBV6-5 ASSRDTSGGYGYT
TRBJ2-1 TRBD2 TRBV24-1 ATSDLTLAGGPNEQF
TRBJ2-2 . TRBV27 ASSPLGGTGELF
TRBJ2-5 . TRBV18 ASSPLQETQY
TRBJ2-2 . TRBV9 ASSTRGTGELF
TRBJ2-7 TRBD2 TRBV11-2 ASSFAGGSHEQY
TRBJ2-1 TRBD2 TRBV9 ASSVTAGGHSYNEQF
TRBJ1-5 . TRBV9 ASSVGQGSNQPQH
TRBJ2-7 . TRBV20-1 SARGSYEQY
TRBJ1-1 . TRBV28 ASSLAGNVDTEAF
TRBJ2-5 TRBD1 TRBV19 ASGPDRGRAETQY
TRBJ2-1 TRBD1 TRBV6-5 ASSRGQGWDEQF
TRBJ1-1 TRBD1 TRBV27 ASSATGVRVTEAF
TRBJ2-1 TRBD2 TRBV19 ASSFRLAGRNEQF
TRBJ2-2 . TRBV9 ASSVGVGVGTGELF
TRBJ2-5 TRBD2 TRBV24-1 ATSDGSSGRETQY
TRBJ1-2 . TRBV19 ASSAGLSVGYGYT
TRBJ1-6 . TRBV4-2 ASKKDGAYNSPLH
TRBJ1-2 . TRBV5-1 ASSLDGLSNYGYT
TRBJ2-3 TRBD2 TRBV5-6 ASRTSGSSDTQY
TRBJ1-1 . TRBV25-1 ASSAAGNTEAF
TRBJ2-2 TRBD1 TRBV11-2 ASSLNRGTGELF
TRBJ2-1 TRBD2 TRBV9 ASSARLAGAYNEQF
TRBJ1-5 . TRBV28 ASRGLSNQPQH
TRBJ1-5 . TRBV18 ASSPGDQPQH
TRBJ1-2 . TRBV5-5 ASSFRQGRDGYT
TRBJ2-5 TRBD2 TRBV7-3 ASSASGRKETQY
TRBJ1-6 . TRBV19 ASSLGGGNSPLH
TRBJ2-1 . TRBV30 AWTSIYNEQF
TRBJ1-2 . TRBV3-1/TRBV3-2 ASTNWGSDYGYT
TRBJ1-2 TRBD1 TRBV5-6 ASSSRPDRGTYFYGYT
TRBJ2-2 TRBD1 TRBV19 ASSIVSGQGVSGELF
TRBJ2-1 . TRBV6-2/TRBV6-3 ASSYSRVVRQF
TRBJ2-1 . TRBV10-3 AISESSETGTPEQF
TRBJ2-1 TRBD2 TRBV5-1 ASKLAGGPHEQF
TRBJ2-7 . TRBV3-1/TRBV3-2 ASSQRRGRLSYEQY
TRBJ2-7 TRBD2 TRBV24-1 ATSDPSAGGAYEQY
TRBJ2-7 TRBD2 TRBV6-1 ASSGALAGGKQY
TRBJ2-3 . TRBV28 ASSLKNRVITDTQY
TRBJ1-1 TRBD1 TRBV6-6 ASSYGRGWTEAF
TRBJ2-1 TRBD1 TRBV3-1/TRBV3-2 ASSQLKTGDHEQF
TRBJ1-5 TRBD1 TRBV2 ASTETGVANQPQH
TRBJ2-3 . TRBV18 ASSPYRGTSTDTQY
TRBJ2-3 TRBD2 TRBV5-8 ASSLSLWVGRENGDTQY
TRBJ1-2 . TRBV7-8 ASSRNRVANYGYT
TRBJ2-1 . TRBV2 ASSEVGQF
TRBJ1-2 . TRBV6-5 ASSYRTGSDGYT